This T cell receptor (beta chain) was observed in a study of blood T cell repertoires in COVID-19. Libraries were prepared by immunoSEQ multiplex PCR; TCRdb keeps only in-frame clonotypes and omits some of them. Here the sample spans about 98,000 clones, around 84% being singletons. Deletions cut 5 bases from V and 8 bases from J, with 15 bases between. Germline CDR1 SGHTA, CDR2 FQGNSA. This CDR3 region has 14 residues. Material for sequencing was peripheral blood. This receptor was taken from a human donor in a cohort sampled during active COVID-19. This chain links TRBV7-2 with TRBJ1-4; D not certain. CDR3 in DNA: TGTGCCAGCAGCCTGCAAGCTTGGGAGGAAAAACTGTTTTTT. Translated, it gives CASSLQAWEEKLFF.